Each of the 21 T cell receptor beta chains below was sequenced from the same sample in a study of radiation and T cells in renal cell carcinoma. The time point: baseline pretreatment blood. This sample's treatment: 15 Gy SBRT to primary tumor, nephrectomy 4 weeks later. Sequencing used immunoSEQ multiplex PCR; TCRdb keeps in-frame clones, though not all of them. The sample consists of about 130,000 clones, approximately 90% of them appearing once. The specimen was blood, collected from a patient whose treatment included radiotherapy and nephrectomy. Source of these receptors: a woman between 50 and 59 years old with renal cell carcinoma.

The chain employs TRBV7-2 and TRBJ2-7; 10 bases line up with TRBD1. V was clipped by 4 bases and J by 2 bases; unmatched bases: 5. The CDR3 totals 15 residues. Germline loops: CDR1 SGHTA, CDR2 FQGNSA. CDR3 sequence: CASSSGQGVPYEQYF. CDR3 bases: TGTGCCAGCAGCTCCGGACAGGGGGTTCCCTACGAGCAGTACTTC.

The rearrangement links TRBV19 to TRBJ1-5; 7 bases align to TRBD1. Germline-derived CDR1 and CDR2 are LNHDA and SQIVND (reference sequence). The trim removed 5 bases at V and 2 bases at J, leaving 6 bases unmatched. CDR3 length: 15 residues. The CDR3 sequence is CASSFDRVGNQPQHF. In DNA form, the CDR3 reads TGTGCCAGTAGTTTCGACAGGGTAGGCAATCAGCCCCAGCATTTT.

V is TRBV6-5 and J is TRBJ1-3, with 10 nucleotides matching TRBD1. V lost 5 bases to trimming and J lost 4 bases; unmatched junction nucleotides: 5. Germline assignment: CDR1 MNHEY and CDR2 SVGAGI. The CDR3 is made up of 15 amino acids. CDR3 protein: CASSRDRGPGNTIYF. The CDR3 DNA reads TGTGCCAGCAGTCGGGACAGGGGCCCCGGAAACACCATATATTTT.

This clone was detected once. The rearrangement uses TRBV7-6 and TRBJ2-7; TRBD2 matches at 10 bases. This CDR3 region has 15 residues. The germline CDR1 and CDR2 sequences are SGHVS and FNYEAQ. With 5 bases clipped from V and 4 bases from J, the junction kept 8 bases outside the gene matches. The CDR3 reads CASSGSGGPLYEQYF. CDR3 DNA: TGTGCCAGCAGCGGTAGCGGGGGGCCTCTGTACGAGCAGTACTTC.

This clone was recorded once. The chain couples TRBV7-9 to TRBJ2-2; D ambiguous. CDR3 length equals 15 residues. Germline-derived CDR1 and CDR2 are SEHNR and FQNEAQ (reference sequence). V was pared by 6 bases and J by 7 bases, with 18 bases between. CDR3 in DNA: TGTGCCAGCAGGTATTATGCCGATGTGATCGGGGAGCTGTTTTTT. The encoded protein is CASRYYADVIGELFF.

The V call is TRBV2, the J call TRBJ2-5; 8 bases align to TRBD1. The CDR3 extends over 13 amino acids. The junction had 5 bases not matched to a gene; V was cut back by 8 bases and J by 3 bases. Germline V gives CDR1 SNHLY, CDR2 FYNNEI. CDR3 in amino acids: CASSGTGKETQYF. CDR3 DNA: TGTGCCAGCTCCGGGACAGGAAAAGAGACCCAGTACTTC.

The genes are TRBV7-2 and TRBJ1-2; D is undetermined. This CDR3 contains 14 residues. From germline, CDR1 is SGHTA and CDR2 FQGNSA. V shed 1 base and J shed 4 bases, with 10 bases lying between them. CDR3 sequence reads: CASSLGGILYGYTF. CDR3 nucleotides: TGTGCCAGCAGCTTAGGTGGGATCCTCTATGGCTACACCTTC.

The chain couples TRBV9 to TRBJ2-1; 16 nucleotides agree with TRBD2. Germline lookup yields CDR1 SGDLS and CDR2 YYNGEE. The V and J ends lost 3 bases and 9 bases, in that order; junction bases with no gene match: 9. The CDR3 is 17 amino acids. The CDR3 DNA reads TGTGCCAGCAGCGATGGGACTAGCGGGGGGGCGAGGCCTGAGCAGTTCTTC. Protein product: CASSDGTSGGARPEQFF.

The CDR3 bases are TGTGCCAGCAGGCCTCCAGGACAGGGGAACTATGGCTACACCTTC. Residues: CASRPPGQGNYGYTF. The V gene is TRBV6-4, the J gene TRBJ1-2; 9 bases are a match to TRBD1. The CDR3 is made up of 15 amino acids. CDR1 is MRHNA, CDR2 SNTAGT, per germline. V trimming: 6 bases; J trimming: 2 bases; junction bases outside the gene matches: 7.

This chain links TRBV10-3 with TRBJ2-7; D not resolved. Per germline, CDR1 ENHRY and CDR2 SYGVKD. There are 16 residues in the CDR3. V lost 0 bases, J lost 6 bases, and 18 bases lay in between. CDR3 bases: TGTGCCATCAGTGAGTCGAATCGGTGGCAGCCCAGCGAGCAGTACTTC. It specifies CAISESNRWQPSEQYF.

Written as DNA, the CDR3 is TGTGCCAGCAGCTCAGTCCCAGGGAACACTGAAGCTTTCTTT. Translated, it gives CASSSVPGNTEAFF. This chain links TRBV7-2 with TRBJ1-1, with unresolved D. CDR3 length equals 14 residues. V lost 4 bases, J lost 1 base, and 10 bases lay in between. The germline V gene encodes CDR1 SGHTA and CDR2 FQGNSA. The full variable domain, completed using reference TRBV7-2 and TRBJ1-1, is GAGVSQSPSNKVTEKGKDVELRCDPISGHTALYWYRQSLGQGLEFLIYFQGNSAPDKSGLPSDRFSAERTGGSVSTLTIQRTQQEDSAVYLCASSSVPGNTEAFFGQGTRLTVV.

The rearrangement uses TRBV7-9 and TRBJ1-3, with D possibly matching TRBD1 (5 bases). This CDR3 is built from 14 residues. Between the trimmed V and J ends, which lost 6 bases and 9 bases, there was a span of 18 bases. Germline CDR1 reads SEHNR; CDR2 reads FQNEAQ (reference sequence). CDR3 sequence (DNA): TGTGCCAGCAGAAAGGAGGGGTATTCGTTCACCATATATTTT. This encodes CASRKEGYSFTIYF.

The chain couples TRBV4-2 to TRBJ1-2, with D perhaps matching TRBD1 (5 bases). This CDR3 spans 14 amino acids. Germline loops: CDR1 LGHNA, CDR2 YNFKEQ. The V gene lost 2 bases and the J gene lost 12 bases, with 19 bases spanning the gap. CDR3 sequence reads: CASSQLWRGTENTF. Here the CDR3 DNA reads TGTGCCAGCAGCCAACTTTGGAGGGGAACCGAGAACACCTTC.

This chain links TRBV5-1 with TRBJ2-2, with D uncertain. V lost 4 bases to trimming and J lost 2 bases, with 6 bases between them. The V gene's germline CDR1 is SGHRS and CDR2 YFSETQ. The CDR3 contains 13 residues. The CDR3 here is CASSLVNTGELFF. The CDR3 DNA follows: TGCGCCAGCAGCCTTGTCAACACCGGGGAGCTGTTTTTT.

V is TRBV5-6 and J is TRBJ2-1; unclear D gene. This CDR3 has 11 amino acids. Germline assignment: CDR1 SGHDT and CDR2 YYEEEE. Deletions cut 2 bases from V and 8 bases from J, with 5 bases between. The CDR3 nucleotides are TGTGCCAGCAGCTTTCTCGATGAGCAGTTCTTC. Amino acids: CASSFLDEQFF.

In its sample, this clone was seen once. This chain joins TRBV7-3 and TRBJ1-1; 8 bases line up with TRBD1. Unmatched junction bases numbered 6, after V lost 5 bases and J lost 7 bases. Germline values: CDR1 SGHTA, CDR2 FQGTGA. The CDR3 consists of 13 residues. The CDR3 here is CASSEGQGLEAFF. Here the CDR3 DNA reads TGTGCCAGCAGCGAAGGACAGGGCCTTGAAGCTTTCTTT.

The rearrangement links TRBV18 to TRBJ2-4; D not certain. The CDR3 runs to 16 residues. The V end lost 1 base, the J end lost 7 bases, and 17 bases lay between the germline ends. Germline V CDR1 and CDR2: KGHSH, LQKENI. CDR3 loop: CASSPLLTASGNIQYF. In DNA form, the CDR3 reads TGTGCCAGCTCACCACTGCTGACGGCAAGTGGGAACATTCAGTACTTC.

This chain joins TRBV7-9 and TRBJ2-2; D uncertain. The V gene's germline CDR1 is SEHNR and CDR2 FQNEAQ (reference sequence). Trimming removed 4 bases at V and 1 base at J, with 7 bases between. This CDR3 has 14 amino acids. The CDR3 region is CASSSLGNTGELFF. In nucleotides, the CDR3 is TGTGCCAGCAGCTCTCTCGGGAACACCGGGGAGCTGTTTTTT.

J is TRBJ1-4 and V is TRBV7-2; no reliable D call. V lost 5 bases and J lost 5, with 15 bases in between. The germline V gene has CDR1 SGHTA and CDR2 FQGNSA. This CDR3 comprises 15 residues. The CDR3 coding sequence is TGTGCCAGCAGCCCGCGCCGGGTTCACAATGAAAAACTGTTTTTT. Protein: CASSPRRVHNEKLFF.

This chain joins TRBV7-2 and TRBJ2-1; no definite D call. The V gene's germline CDR1 is SGHTA and CDR2 FQGNSA. The ends were cut back, 1 base at V and 7 bases at J, with 17 bases in the middle. The CDR3 length is 16 residues. CDR3 bases: TGTGCCAGCAGCTTAGAGGGTACATTCCGTCGTAATGAGCAGTTCTTC. Protein product: CASSLEGTFRRNEQFF.

This clone occurred once. V gene TRBV10-1 combines with J gene TRBJ1-2; 10 nucleotides match TRBD1. The CDR3 is made up of 13 amino acids. V shed 5 bases and J 7 bases; nucleotides not matched to a gene: 4. From germline, CDR1 is WNHNN and CDR2 SYGVQD (reference sequence). CDR3 in DNA: TGCGCCAGCAGTTCGGACAGGGGGACTGGCTACACCTTC. It codes for CASSSDRGTGYTF.